What follows describes a single T cell receptor beta chain. The antigen is undetermined. This record comes from a study of cytomegalovirus exposure and HLA in healthy donors. Whole-study results and caveats: The Asian-associated ancestry cluster reportedly had fewer N-insertions than the approximately 630-donor mean in a later analysis.

CDR1 and CDR2 from the germline V gene are SGHKS and YYEKEE (reference sequence). V lost 4 bases and J lost 6, with 15 bases in between. CDR3 length: 14 residues. Researchers ran the PCR with 60 Vbeta and 13 Jbeta primers. Here immunoSEQ multiplex PCR was the method, and the copy in TCRdb shows in-frame clones only, minus some. The table shows approximately 120,000 clones, with around 80% occurring only once. This chain uses TRBV5-5 with TRBJ2-3; possible D gene TRBD2, 6 bases. Material: PBMCs. This TCR was sampled from a woman in her sixties or seventies in good health and CMV-seropositive. CDR3 protein: CASSPYGSGDTQYF. CDR3 bases: TGTGCCAGCAGCCCCTACGGGAGTGGGGATACGCAGTATTTT. The full variable domain, its missing parts supplied by reference TRBV5-5 and TRBJ2-3, is DAGVTQSPTHLIKTRGQQVTLRCSPISGHKSVSWYQQVLGQGPQFIFQYYEKEERGRGNFPDRFSARQFPNYSSELNVNALLLGDSALYLCASSPYGSGDTQYFGPGTRLTVL.